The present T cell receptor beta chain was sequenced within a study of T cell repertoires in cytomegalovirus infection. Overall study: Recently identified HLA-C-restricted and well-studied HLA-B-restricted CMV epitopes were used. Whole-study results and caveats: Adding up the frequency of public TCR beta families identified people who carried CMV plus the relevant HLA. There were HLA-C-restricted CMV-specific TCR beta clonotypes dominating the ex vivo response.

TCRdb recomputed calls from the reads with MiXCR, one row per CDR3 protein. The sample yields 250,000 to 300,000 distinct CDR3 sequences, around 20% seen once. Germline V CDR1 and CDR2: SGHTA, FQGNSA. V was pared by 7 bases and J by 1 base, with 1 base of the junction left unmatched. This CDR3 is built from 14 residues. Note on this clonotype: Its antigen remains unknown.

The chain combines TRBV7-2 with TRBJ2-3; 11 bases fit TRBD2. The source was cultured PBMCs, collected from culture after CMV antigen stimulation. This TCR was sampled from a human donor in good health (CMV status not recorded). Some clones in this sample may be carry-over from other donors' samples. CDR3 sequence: CASTLAGGTDTQYF. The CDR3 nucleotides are TGTGCCAGCACACTAGCGGGAGGCACAGATACGCAGTATTTT.